This TCR beta chain was recovered during a study of persistence of HIV-infected CD4 T cells. The wider study: Two participants gave one leukapheresis sample; others gave up to about 200 mL blood repeatedly. Study conclusions and caveats: Bulk TCR data could not be restricted to HIV-1-infected CMV-responding cells.

A word on this clone: The antigen is undetermined.

This CDR3 region has 15 residues. Trimming cost V 1 base and J 5 bases; bases outside gene matches: 4. Germline CDR1 reads SGHDT; CDR2 reads YYEEEE. Anti-CD3/anti-CD28 beads served as a nonspecific positive control stimulus. Sorting of responding CD4+ T cells relied on upregulated CD40 ligand together with CD69. For approximately 20 hours, CD8-depleted PBMCs received anti-CD28/CD49d costimulation, a CD40-blocking antibody and enfuvirtide. This was the immunoSEQ version 4 assay in survey mode. Each sample used up to about 1 ug genomic DNA diluted to around 10 ng/uL. Produced via immunoSEQ multiplex PCR; TCRdb's table is partial and in-frame only. This sample has approximately 44,000 clones; 89% occur once, and the top ten carry approximately 0.93%.

The material was CD4+ T cells sorted from PBMCs after roughly 18-hour stimulation, obtained from a patient who received antiretroviral therapy. This TCR was sampled from an adult man with HIV who was CMV-seropositive. The chain joins TRBV5-6 to TRBJ2-3, with 10 bases matching TRBD2. The CDR3 nucleotides read TGTGCCAGCAGCTTGAAGCTAGCGGGGGAAGATACGCAGTATTTT. As protein: CASSLKLAGEDTQYF. The entire variable domain, with the rest obtained from reference TRBV5-6 and TRBJ2-3, is as follows: DAGVTQSPTHLIKTRGQQVTLRCSPKSGHDTVSWYQQALGQGPQFIFQYYEEEERQRGNFPDRFSGHQFPNYSSELNVNALLLGDSALYLCASSLKLAGEDTQYFGPGTRLTVL.